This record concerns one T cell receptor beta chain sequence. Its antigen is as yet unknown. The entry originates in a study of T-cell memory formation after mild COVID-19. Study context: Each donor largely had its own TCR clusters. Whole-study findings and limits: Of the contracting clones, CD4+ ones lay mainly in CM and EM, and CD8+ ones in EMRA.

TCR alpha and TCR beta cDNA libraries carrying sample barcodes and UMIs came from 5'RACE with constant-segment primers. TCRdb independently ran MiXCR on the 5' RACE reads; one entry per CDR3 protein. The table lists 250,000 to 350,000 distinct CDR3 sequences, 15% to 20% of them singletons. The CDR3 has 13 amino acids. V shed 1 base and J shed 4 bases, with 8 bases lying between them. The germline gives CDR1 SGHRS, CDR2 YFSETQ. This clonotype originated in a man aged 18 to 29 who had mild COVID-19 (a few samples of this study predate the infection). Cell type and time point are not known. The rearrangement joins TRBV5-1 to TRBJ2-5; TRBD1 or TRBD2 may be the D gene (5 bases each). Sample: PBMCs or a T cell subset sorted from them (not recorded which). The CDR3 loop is CASSLFGGETQYF. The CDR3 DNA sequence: TGCGCCAGCAGCTTGTTTGGGGGAGAGACCCAGTACTTC.